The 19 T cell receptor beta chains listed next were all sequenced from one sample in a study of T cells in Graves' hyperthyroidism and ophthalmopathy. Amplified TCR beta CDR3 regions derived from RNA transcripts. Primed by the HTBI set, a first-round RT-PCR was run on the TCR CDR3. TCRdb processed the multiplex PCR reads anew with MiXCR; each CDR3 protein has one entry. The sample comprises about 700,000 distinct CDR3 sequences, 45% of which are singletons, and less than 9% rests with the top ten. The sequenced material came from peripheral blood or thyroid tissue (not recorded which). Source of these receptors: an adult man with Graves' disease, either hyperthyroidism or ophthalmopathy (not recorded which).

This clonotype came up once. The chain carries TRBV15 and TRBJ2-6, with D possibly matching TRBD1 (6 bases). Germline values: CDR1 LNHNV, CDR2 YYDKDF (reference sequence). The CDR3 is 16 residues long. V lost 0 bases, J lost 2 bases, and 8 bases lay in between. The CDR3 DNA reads TGTGCCACCAGCAGAGATGGGGGCCCTGGGGCCAACGTCCTGACTTTC. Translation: CATSRDGGPGANVLTF.

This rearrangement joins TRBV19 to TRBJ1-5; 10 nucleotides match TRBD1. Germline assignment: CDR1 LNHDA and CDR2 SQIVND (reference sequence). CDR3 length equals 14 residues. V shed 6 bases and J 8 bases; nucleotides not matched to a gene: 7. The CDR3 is CASRGTGEAKPQHF. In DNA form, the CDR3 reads TGTGCCAGTAGGGGGACAGGGGAGGCTAAGCCCCAGCATTTT.

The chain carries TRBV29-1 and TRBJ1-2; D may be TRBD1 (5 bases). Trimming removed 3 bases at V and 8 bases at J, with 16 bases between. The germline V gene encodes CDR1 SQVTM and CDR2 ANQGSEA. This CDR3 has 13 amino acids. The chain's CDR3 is CSVDGLGQGGYTF. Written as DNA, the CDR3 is TGCAGCGTTGACGGATTGGGGCAGGGAGGCTACACCTTC.

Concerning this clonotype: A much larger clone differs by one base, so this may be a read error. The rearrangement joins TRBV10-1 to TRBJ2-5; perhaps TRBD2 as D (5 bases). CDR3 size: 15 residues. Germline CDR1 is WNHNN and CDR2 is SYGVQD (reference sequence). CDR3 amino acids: CAGSDGVLGQETQYF. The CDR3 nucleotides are TGCGCCGGCAGTGACGGGGTTCTGGGCCAAGAGACCCAGTACTTC.

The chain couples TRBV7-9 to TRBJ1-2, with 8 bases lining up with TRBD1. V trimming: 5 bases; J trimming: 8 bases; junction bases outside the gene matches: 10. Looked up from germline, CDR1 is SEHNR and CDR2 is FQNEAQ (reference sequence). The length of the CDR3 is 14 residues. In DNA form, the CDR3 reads TGTGCCAGCAGCCGTGCCGGACAGGGTGACGGCTACACCTTC. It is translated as CASSRAGQGDGYTF. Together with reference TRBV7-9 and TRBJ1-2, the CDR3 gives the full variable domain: DTGVSQNPRHKITKRGQNVTFRCDPISEHNRLYWYRQTLGQGPEFLTYFQNEAQLEKSRLLSDRFSAERPKGSFSTLEIQRTEQGDSAMYLCASSRAGQGDGYTFGSGTRLTVV.

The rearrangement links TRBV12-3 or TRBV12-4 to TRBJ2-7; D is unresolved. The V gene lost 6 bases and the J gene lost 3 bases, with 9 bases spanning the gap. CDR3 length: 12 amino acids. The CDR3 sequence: CASRLTVYEQYF. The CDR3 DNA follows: TGTGCCAGCAGACTTACCGTCTACGAGCAGTACTTC.

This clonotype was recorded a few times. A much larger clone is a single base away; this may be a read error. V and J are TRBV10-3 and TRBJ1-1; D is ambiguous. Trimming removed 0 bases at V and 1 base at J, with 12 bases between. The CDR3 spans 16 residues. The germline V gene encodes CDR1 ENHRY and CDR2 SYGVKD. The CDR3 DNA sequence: TGTGCCATCAGTGAGTCCCCGGCAGGAACGAACACTGAAGCTTTCTTT. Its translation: CAISESPAGTNTEAFF.

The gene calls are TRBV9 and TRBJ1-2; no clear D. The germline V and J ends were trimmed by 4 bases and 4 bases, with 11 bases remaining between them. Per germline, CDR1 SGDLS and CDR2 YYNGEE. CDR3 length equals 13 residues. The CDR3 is CASSQSRIYGYTF. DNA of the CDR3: TGTGCCAGCAGCCAGAGCAGGATCTATGGCTACACCTTC. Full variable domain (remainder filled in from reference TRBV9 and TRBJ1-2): DSGVTQTPKHLITATGQRVTLRCSPRSGDLSVYWYQQSLDQGLQFLIQYYNGEERAKGNILERFSAQQFPDLHSELNLSSLELGDSALYFCASSQSRIYGYTFGSGTRLTVV.

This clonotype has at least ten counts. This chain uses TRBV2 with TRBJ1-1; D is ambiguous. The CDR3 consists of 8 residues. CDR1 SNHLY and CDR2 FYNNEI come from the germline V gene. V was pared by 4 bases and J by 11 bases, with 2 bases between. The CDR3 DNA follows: TGTGCCAGCAGTGGGGCTTTCTTT. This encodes CASSGAFF.

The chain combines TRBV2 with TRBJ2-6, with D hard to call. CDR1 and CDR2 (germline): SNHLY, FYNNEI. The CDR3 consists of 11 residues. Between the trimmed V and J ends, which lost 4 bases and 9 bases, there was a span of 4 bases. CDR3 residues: CASSAGNVLTF. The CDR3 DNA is TGTGCCAGCAGTGCAGGCAACGTCCTGACTTTC.

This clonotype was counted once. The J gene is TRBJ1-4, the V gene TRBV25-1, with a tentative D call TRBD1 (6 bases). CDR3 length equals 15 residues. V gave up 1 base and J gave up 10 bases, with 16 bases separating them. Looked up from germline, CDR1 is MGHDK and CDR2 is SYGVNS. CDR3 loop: CASSEWGGQGTKLFF. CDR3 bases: TGTGCCAGCAGTGAATGGGGGGGCCAGGGTACAAAACTGTTTTTT.

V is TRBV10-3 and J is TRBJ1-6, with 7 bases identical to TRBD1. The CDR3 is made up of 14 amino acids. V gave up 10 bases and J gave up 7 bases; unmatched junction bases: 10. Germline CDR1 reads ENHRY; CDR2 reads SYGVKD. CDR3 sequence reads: CASTWDRRNSPLHF. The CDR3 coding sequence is TGTGCCAGCACTTGGGACAGACGGAATTCACCCCTCCACTTT.

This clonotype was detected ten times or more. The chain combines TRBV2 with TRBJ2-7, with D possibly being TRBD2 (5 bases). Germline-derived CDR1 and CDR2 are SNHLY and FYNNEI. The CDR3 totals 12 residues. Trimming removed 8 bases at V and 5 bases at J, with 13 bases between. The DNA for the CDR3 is TGTGCCAGCTTAATTCCCGGGGACGAGCAGTACTTC. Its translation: CASLIPGDEQYF.

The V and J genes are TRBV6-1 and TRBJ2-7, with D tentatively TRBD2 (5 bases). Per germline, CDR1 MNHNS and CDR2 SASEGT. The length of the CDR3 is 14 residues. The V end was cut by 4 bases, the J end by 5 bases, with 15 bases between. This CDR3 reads CASSVGEGANEQYF. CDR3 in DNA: TGTGCCAGCAGTGTGGGAGAGGGTGCGAACGAGCAGTACTTC.

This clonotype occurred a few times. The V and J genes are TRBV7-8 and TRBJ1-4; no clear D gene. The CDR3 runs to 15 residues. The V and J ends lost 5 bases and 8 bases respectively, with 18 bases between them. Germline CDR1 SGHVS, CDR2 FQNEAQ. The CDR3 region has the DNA TGTGCCAGCAGCCCCAGGAAGGCTTTCTGGGAAAAACTGTTTTTT. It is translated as CASSPRKAFWEKLFF.

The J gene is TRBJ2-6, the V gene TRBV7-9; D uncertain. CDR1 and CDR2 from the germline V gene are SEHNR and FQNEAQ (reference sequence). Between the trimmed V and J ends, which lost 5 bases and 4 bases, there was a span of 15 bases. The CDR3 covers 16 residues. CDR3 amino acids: CASSQGIGSGANVLTF. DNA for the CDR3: TGTGCCAGCAGCCAAGGAATAGGATCCGGGGCCAACGTCCTGACTTTC.

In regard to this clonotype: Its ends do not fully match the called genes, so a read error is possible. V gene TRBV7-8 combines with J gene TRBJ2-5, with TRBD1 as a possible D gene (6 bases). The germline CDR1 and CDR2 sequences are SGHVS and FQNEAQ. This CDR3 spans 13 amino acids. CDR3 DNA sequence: TGTACCAGCAAGGACAGAGGGCTTGAGACCCAGTACTTC. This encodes CTSKDRGLETQYF.

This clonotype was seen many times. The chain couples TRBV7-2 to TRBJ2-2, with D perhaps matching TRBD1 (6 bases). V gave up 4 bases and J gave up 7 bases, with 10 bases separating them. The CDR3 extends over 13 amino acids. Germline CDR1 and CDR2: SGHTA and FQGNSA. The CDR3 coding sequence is TGTGCCAGCAGCTCACAGGGTGGCGGGGAGCTGTTTTTT. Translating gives CASSSQGGGELFF.

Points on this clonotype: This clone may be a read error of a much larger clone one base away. In DNA, the CDR3 is TGTGCCATCAGTCGAATGGACACACGCACTGAAGCTTTCTTT. Encoded protein: CAISRMDTRTEAFF. The chain recombines TRBV10-3 with TRBJ1-1, with D perhaps matching TRBD1 (5 bases). Germline V gene data show CDR1 as ENHRY and CDR2 as SYGVKD. CDR3 length equals 14 residues. Trimming cost V 5 bases and J 4 bases, with 14 bases left between them.